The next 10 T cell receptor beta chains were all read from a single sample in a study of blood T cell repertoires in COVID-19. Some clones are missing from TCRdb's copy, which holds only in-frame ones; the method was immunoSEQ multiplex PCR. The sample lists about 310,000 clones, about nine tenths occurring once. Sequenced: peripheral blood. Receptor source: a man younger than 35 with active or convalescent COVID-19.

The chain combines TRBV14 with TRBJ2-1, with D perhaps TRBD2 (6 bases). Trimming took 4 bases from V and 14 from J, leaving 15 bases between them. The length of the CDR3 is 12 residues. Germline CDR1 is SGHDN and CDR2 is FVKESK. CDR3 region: CASSPNREKEFF. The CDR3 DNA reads TGTGCCAGCAGCCCTAACCGGGAGAAGGAGTTCTTC.

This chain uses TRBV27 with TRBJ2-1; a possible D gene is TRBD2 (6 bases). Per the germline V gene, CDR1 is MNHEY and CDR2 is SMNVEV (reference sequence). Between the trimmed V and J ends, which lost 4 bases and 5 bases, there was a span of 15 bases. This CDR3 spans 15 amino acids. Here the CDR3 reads CASSYGRSGDNEQFF. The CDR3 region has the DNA TGTGCCAGCAGTTACGGGCGCTCGGGAGACAATGAGCAGTTCTTC.

The CDR3 sequence is CASSLRQGRNTIYF. The CDR3 bases are TGTGCCAGCAGCTTGCGGCAGGGGAGAAACACCATATATTTT. J is TRBJ1-3 and V is TRBV13, with D possibly TRBD1 on 6 matching bases. V lost 3 bases and J 5 bases, leaving 11 bases between the germline ends. The CDR3 spans 14 residues. Germline CDR1 and CDR2: PRHDT and FYEKMQ (reference sequence).

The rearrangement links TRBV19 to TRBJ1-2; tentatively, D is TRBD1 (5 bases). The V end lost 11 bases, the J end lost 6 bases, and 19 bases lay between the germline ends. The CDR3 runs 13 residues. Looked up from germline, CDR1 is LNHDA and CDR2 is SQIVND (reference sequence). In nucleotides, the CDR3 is TGTGCCGCTCTGGGGGAGGGAGTTGATGGCTACACCTTC. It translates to CAALGEGVDGYTF.

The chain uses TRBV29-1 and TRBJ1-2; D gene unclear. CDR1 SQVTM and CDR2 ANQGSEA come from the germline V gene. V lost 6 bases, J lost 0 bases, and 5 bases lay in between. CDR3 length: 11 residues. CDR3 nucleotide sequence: TGCAGCGTCCGAGCTAACTATGGCTACACCTTC. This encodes CSVRANYGYTF. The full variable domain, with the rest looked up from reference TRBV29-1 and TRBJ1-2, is SAVISQKPSRDICQRGTSLTIQCQVDSQVTMMFWYRQQPGQSLTLIATANQGSEATYESGFVIDKFPISRPNLTFSTLTVSNMSPEDSSIYLCSVRANYGYTFGSGTRLTVV.

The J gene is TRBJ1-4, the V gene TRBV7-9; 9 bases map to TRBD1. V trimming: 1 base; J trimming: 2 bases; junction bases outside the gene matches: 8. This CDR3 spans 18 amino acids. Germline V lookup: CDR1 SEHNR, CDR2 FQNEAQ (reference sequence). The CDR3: CASSLVPGQGITNEKLFF. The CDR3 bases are TGTGCCAGCAGCTTAGTCCCGGGACAGGGAATCACTAATGAAAAACTGTTTTTT.

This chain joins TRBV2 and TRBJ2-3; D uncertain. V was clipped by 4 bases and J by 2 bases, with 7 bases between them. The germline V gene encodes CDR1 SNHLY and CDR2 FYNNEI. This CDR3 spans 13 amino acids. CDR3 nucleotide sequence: TGTGCCAGCAGTGGTGCTAACACAGATACGCAGTATTTT. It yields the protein CASSGANTDTQYF.

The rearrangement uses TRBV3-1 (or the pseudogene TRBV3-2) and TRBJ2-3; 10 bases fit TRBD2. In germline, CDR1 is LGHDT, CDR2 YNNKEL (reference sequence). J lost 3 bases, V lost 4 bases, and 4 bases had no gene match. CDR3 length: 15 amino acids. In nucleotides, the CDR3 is TGTGCCAGCAGCCCGGGACTAGCGTATACAGATACGCAGTATTTT. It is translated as CASSPGLAYTDTQYF.

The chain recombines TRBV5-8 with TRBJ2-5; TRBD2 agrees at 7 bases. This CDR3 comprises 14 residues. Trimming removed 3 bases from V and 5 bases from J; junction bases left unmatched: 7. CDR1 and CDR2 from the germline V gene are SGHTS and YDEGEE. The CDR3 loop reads CASSSGLDWETQYF. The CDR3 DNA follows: TGTGCCAGCAGCTCCGGACTAGATTGGGAGACCCAGTACTTC.

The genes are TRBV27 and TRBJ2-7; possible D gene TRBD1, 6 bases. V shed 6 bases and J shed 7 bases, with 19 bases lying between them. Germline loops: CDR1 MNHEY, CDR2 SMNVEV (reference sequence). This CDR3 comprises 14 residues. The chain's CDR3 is CASSWTDAFGEQYF. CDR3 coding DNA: TGTGCCAGCAGCTGGACAGATGCCTTTGGTGAGCAGTACTTC.